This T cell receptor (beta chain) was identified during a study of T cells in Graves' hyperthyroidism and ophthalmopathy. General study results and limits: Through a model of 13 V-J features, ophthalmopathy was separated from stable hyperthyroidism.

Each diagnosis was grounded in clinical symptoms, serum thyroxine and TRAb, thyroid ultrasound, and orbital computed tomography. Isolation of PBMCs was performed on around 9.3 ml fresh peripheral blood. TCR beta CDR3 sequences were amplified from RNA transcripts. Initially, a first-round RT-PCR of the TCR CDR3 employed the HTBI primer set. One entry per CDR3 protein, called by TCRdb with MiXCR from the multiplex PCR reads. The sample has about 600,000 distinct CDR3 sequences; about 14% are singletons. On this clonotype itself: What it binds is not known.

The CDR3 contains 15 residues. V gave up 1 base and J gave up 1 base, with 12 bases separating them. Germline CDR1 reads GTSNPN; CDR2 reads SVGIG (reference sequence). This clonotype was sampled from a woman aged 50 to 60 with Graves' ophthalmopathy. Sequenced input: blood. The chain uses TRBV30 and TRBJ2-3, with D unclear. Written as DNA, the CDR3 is TGTGCCTGGAGTGGGTTAGCAAGCCGCACAGATACGCAGTATTTT. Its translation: CAWSGLASRTDTQYF.